This entry concerns a single T cell receptor (beta chain). The data were obtained in a study of T cell changes during pregnancy in multiple sclerosis. CDR3 length: 15 residues. Trimming cost V 6 bases and J 1 base; bases outside gene matches: 7. Germline CDR1 and CDR2: MNHEY and SMNVEV (reference sequence). Data came from immunoSEQ multiplex PCR; TCRdb stores just in-frame clones and leaves some out. The sample holds under 55,000 clones, 93% seen once. This sample comprised peripheral blood, obtained in the second trimester of pregnancy. The chain uses TRBV27 and TRBJ1-1; 8 bases match TRBD1. The sequence came from a female donor with multiple sclerosis, enrolled in a pregnancy study. For the CDR3, the DNA is TGTGCCAGCAGGCAAGACAGGGGAGGGAACACTGAAGCTTTCTTT. Translation: CASRQDRGGNTEAFF.